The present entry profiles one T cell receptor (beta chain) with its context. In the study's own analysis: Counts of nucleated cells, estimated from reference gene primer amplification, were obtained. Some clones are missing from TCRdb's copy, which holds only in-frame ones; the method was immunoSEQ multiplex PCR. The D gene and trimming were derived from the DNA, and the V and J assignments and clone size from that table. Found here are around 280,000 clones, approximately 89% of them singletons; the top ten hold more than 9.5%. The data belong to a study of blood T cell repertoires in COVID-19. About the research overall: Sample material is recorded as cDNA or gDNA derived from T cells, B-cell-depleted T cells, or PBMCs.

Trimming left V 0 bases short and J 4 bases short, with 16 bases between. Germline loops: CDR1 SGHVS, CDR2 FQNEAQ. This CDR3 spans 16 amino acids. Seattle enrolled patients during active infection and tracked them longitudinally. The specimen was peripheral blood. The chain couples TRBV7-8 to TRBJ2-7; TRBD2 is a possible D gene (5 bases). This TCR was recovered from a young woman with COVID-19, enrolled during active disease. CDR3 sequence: CASSLALSLSGYEQYF. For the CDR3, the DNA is TGTGCCAGCAGCTTAGCGCTCAGTCTGTCGGGGTACGAGCAGTACTTC. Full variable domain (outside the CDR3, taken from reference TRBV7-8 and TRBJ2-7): GAGVSQSPRYKVAKRGQDVALRCDPISGHVSLFWYQQALGQGPEFLTYFQNEAQLDKSGLPSDRFFAERPEGSVSTLKIQRTQQEDSAVYLCASSLALSLSGYEQYFGPGTRLTVT.